The 20 T cell receptor beta chains below all came from one sample that was sequenced in a study of blood T cell repertoires in COVID-19. Profiling relied on immunoSEQ multiplex PCR, and the TCRdb table lists in-frame clones only, not all of them. The sample shows roughly 190,000 clones, roughly 82% of them seen only once. Sequencing input: PBMCs or T cells enriched from blood (not recorded which). The source is a middle-aged man who had recovered from COVID-19.

The chain links TRBV18 to TRBJ2-1, with D possibly TRBD2 on 7 matching bases. The V and J ends lost 2 bases and 5 bases respectively, with 19 bases between them. Germline V gives CDR1 KGHSH, CDR2 LQKENI. The CDR3 extends over 17 amino acids. The CDR3 region has the DNA TGTGCCAGCTCACCAGGGGGGGCGGGTCCGACCCACAATGAGCAGTTCTTC. It yields the protein CASSPGGAGPTHNEQFF. The complete variable domain, with remaining parts taken from reference TRBV18 and TRBJ2-1, reads NAGVMQNPRHLVRRRGQEARLRCSPMKGHSHVYWYRQLPEEGLKFMVYLQKENIIDESGMPKERFSAEFPKEGPSILRIQQVVRGDSAAYFCASSPGGAGPTHNEQFFGPGTRLTVL.

This clone was detected a few times. The J gene is TRBJ2-5, the V gene TRBV28, with 8 nucleotides matching TRBD1. From germline, CDR1 is MDHEN and CDR2 SYDVKM. V shed 6 bases, J shed 5 bases, and the junction held 14 bases outside the gene matches. The CDR3 is 16 residues long. CDR3: CASSLNPTGGRETQYF. CDR3 coding DNA: TGTGCCAGCAGCTTAAATCCAACAGGGGGTCGTGAGACCCAGTACTTC. Complete variable domain (other parts from reference TRBV28 and TRBJ2-5): DVKVTQSSRYLVKRTGEKVFLECVQDMDHENMFWYRQDPGLGLRLIYFSYDVKMKEKGDIPEGYSVSREKKERFSLILESASTNQTSMYLCASSLNPTGGRETQYFGPGTRLLVL.

The V and J genes are TRBV9 and TRBJ2-2, with D possibly TRBD2 on 6 matching bases. CDR3 length equals 16 residues. Between the trimmed V and J ends, which lost 0 bases and 5 bases, there was a span of 14 bases. Germline V CDR1 and CDR2: SGDLS, YYNGEE. The CDR3 loop is CASSVVQGGTTGELFF. For the CDR3, the DNA is TGTGCCAGCAGCGTAGTTCAAGGCGGGACTACCGGGGAGCTGTTTTTT.

The chain recombines TRBV5-4 with TRBJ2-5, with 14 positions matching TRBD2. This CDR3 spans 15 amino acids. Trimming removed 9 bases from V and 5 bases from J; junction bases left unmatched: 9. Germline V lookup: CDR1 SGHNT, CDR2 YYREEE (reference sequence). The DNA of the CDR3 is TGTGCCATACCGGGACTAGCGGGAGTAGGCGAGACCCAGTACTTC. It yields the protein CAIPGLAGVGETQYF.

V gene TRBV7-8 combines with J gene TRBJ2-7; D is ambiguous. V lost 1 base, J lost 3 bases, and 13 bases lay in between. Germline-derived CDR1 and CDR2 are SGHVS and FQNEAQ. The CDR3 length is 15 residues. Written as DNA, the CDR3 is TGTGCCAGCAGCTTAGGGGTTGGGCAGATCTACGAGCAGTACGTC. This encodes CASSLGVGQIYEQYV.

This clone was counted a few times. Here the CDR3 reads CAISEPTGMNTEAFF. CDR3 coding DNA: TGTGCCATCAGTGAGCCGACAGGAATGAACACTGAAGCTTTCTTT. This chain uses TRBV10-3 with TRBJ1-1; weak D call: TRBD1 (6 bases). V was cut by 2 bases and J by 0 bases, with 10 bases left in between. The CDR3 runs 15 residues. Per germline, CDR1 ENHRY and CDR2 SYGVKD.

Notes on this clone: The identical CDR3 is also encoded by other nucleotide sequences in the sample. The genes are TRBV5-6 and TRBJ1-5; D not resolved. The CDR3 runs to 15 residues. Germline assignment: CDR1 SGHDT and CDR2 YYEEEE. V gave up 0 bases and J gave up 0 bases, with 7 bases separating them. CDR3 residues: CASSLESYSNQPQHF. The CDR3 bases are TGTGCCAGCAGCTTGGAATCGTATAGCAATCAGCCCCAGCATTTT.

This chain connects TRBV25-1 to TRBJ2-5, with 7 bases lining up with TRBD1. The CDR3 spans 14 residues. CDR1 and CDR2 (germline): MGHDK, SYGVNS. Losses at the gene ends were 4 bases for V and 7 bases for J; bases not matched to a gene: 9. The CDR3 nucleotides read TGTGCCAGCAGTGCAGGGACAGCCCGGCCGACCCAGTACTTC. Translation gives CASSAGTARPTQYF. The variable domain in full, completed from reference TRBV25-1 and TRBJ2-5, reads EADIYQTPRYLVIGTGKKITLECSQTMGHDKMYWYQQDPGMELHLIHYSYGVNSTEKGDLSSESTVSRIRTEHFPLTLESARPSHTSQYLCASSAGTARPTQYFGPGTRLLVL.

This chain joins TRBV7-6 and TRBJ1-3; no definite D call. The CDR3 extends over 17 amino acids. The germline V gene encodes CDR1 SGHVS and CDR2 FNYEAQ. Trimming took 5 bases from V and 4 from J, leaving 21 bases between them. The CDR3 here is CASSRIALESYGNTIYF. DNA of the CDR3: TGTGCCAGCAGCCGAATTGCCCTCGAGTCATACGGAAACACCATATATTTT.

This clone came up once. The chain is built from TRBV18 and TRBJ1-1, with a possible D match to TRBD1 (6 bases). V lost 0 bases, J lost 0 bases, and 8 bases lay in between. Germline CDR1 KGHSH, CDR2 LQKENI. CDR3 length equals 15 residues. The CDR3 DNA is TGTGCCAGCTCACCACCAAACAGGGTGAACACTGAAGCTTTCTTT. This encodes CASSPPNRVNTEAFF.

This clone was seen a few times. The chain combines TRBV5-4 with TRBJ1-4; D possibly corresponds to TRBD1 (5 bases). In germline, CDR1 is SGHNT, CDR2 YYREEE (reference sequence). V was shortened by 0 bases and J by 4 bases, with 10 bases between the two germline ends. This CDR3 has 15 residues. Here the CDR3 reads CASSLGDRSNEKLFF. The CDR3 nucleotides are TGTGCCAGCAGCTTGGGTGACAGAAGTAATGAAAAACTGTTTTTT. Together with reference TRBV5-4 and TRBJ1-4, the CDR3 gives the full variable domain: ETGVTQSPTHLIKTRGQQVTLRCSSQSGHNTVSWYQQALGQGPQFIFQYYREEENGRGNFPPRFSGLQFPNYSSELNVNALELDDSALYLCASSLGDRSNEKLFFGSGTQLSVL.

The V gene is TRBV7-9, the J gene TRBJ2-1; no firm D call. V was cut by 1 base and J by 5 bases, with 9 bases left in between. The CDR3 covers 14 residues. Looked up from germline, CDR1 is SEHNR and CDR2 is FQNEAQ (reference sequence). The CDR3, as DNA: TGTGCCAGCAGCTTAGTCATACTCAACAATGAGCAGTTCTTC. This codes for CASSLVILNNEQFF. Variable domain in full (rest from reference TRBV7-9 and TRBJ2-1): DTGVSQNPRHKITKRGQNVTFRCDPISEHNRLYWYRQTLGQGPEFLTYFQNEAQLEKSRLLSDRFSAERPKGSFSTLEIQRTEQGDSAMYLCASSLVILNNEQFFGPGTRLTVL.

V and J are TRBV13 and TRBJ1-2; 8 positions agree with TRBD1. With V trimmed by 0 bases and J by 4 bases, 13 bases remained unmatched. The CDR3 is 18 residues long. CDR1 and CDR2 from the germline V gene are PRHDT and FYEKMQ (reference sequence). The DNA of the CDR3 is TGTGCCAGCAGCTTAGGGACCCGGACAGGGATGGGATCCTATGGCTACACCTTC. Encoded protein: CASSLGTRTGMGSYGYTF.

The V call is TRBV7-3, the J call TRBJ2-5, with TRBD2 identical over 10 bases. CDR1 and CDR2 (germline): SGHTA, FQGTGA. This CDR3 has 16 residues. V shed 0 bases and J 3 bases; nucleotides not matched to a gene: 4. CDR3 sequence: CASSLTHLAGEETQYF. The DNA of the CDR3 is TGTGCCAGCAGCTTAACGCACCTAGCGGGAGAAGAGACCCAGTACTTC. Full variable domain (remainder filled in from reference TRBV7-3 and TRBJ2-5): GAGVSQTPSNKVTEKGKYVELRCDPISGHTALYWYRQSLGQGPEFLIYFQGTGAADDSGLPNDRFFAVRPEGSVSTLKIQRTERGDSAVYLCASSLTHLAGEETQYFGPGTRLLVL.

The V and J genes are TRBV2 and TRBJ2-3; D unresolved. Germline loops: CDR1 SNHLY, CDR2 FYNNEI. The CDR3 totals 12 residues. V was shortened by 8 bases and J by 2 bases, with 8 bases between the two germline ends. CDR3 sequence (DNA): TGTGCCAGCCGCGGTGACACAGATACGCAGTATTTT. Translating it yields CASRGDTDTQYF.

This clone was counted between two and nine times. The genes are TRBV7-9 and TRBJ2-7; tentative D call: TRBD2 (6 bases). Germline CDR1 is SEHNR and CDR2 is FQNEAQ (reference sequence). This CDR3 spans 14 amino acids. Trimming took 4 bases from V and 2 from J, leaving 12 bases between them. The CDR3 bases are TGTGCCAGCAGCTCCCGGGACTTCACCTACGAGCAGTACTTC. Translating it yields CASSSRDFTYEQYF.

The chain recombines TRBV19 with TRBJ1-2, with a possible D match to TRBD1 (5 bases). The CDR3 runs to 15 residues. The V and J ends lost 3 bases and 4 bases respectively, with 15 bases between them. Looked up from germline, CDR1 is LNHDA and CDR2 is SQIVND (reference sequence). This CDR3 is CASSISRSGGYGYTF. The CDR3 coding sequence is TGTGCCAGTAGTATCTCCAGGTCGGGGGGCTATGGCTACACCTTC.

The CDR3 here is CASSKGQGGNTIYF. The CDR3 nucleotides read TGTGCCAGCAGCAAAGGACAGGGTGGAAACACCATATATTTT. The rearrangement joins TRBV9 to TRBJ1-3, with 8 bases fitting TRBD1. J lost 3 bases, V lost 4 bases, and 3 bases had no gene match. Germline V lookup: CDR1 SGDLS, CDR2 YYNGEE. The CDR3 totals 14 residues.

The V and J genes are TRBV2 and TRBJ2-1; the D is unclear. Trimming cost V 6 bases and J 5 bases, with 17 bases left between them. The germline CDR1 and CDR2 sequences are SNHLY and FYNNEI. The CDR3 runs 15 residues. CDR3 nucleotide sequence: TGTGCCAGCAGCGTTTTAGAGGTTTCGAACAATGAGCAGTTCTTC. Translated, it gives CASSVLEVSNNEQFF.

J is TRBJ2-6 and V is TRBV27; no reliable D call. CDR3 length: 16 amino acids. Germline V CDR1 and CDR2: MNHEY, SMNVEV (reference sequence). V shed 5 bases and J shed 1 base, with 12 bases lying between them. The CDR3 bases are TGTGCCAGCAGTCCAATTCAGGCTTCTGGGGCCAACGTCCTGACTTTC. Protein sequence: CASSPIQASGANVLTF.